This entry describes one TCR beta chain. The sample comes from a study of cytomegalovirus exposure and HLA in healthy donors. Per germline, CDR1 SGDLS and CDR2 YYNGEE. J was trimmed by 2 bases and V by 0 bases; bases with no gene match: 5. This CDR3 comprises 17 residues. It was with 60 Vbeta and 13 Jbeta primers that the PCR ran. Repertoires were generated with immunoSEQ multiplex PCR, while TCRdb's copy carries only in-frame clones and drops some. The sample consists of roughly 180,000 clones, 77% of them appearing once. The V call is TRBV9, the J call TRBJ2-2; TRBD2 aligns across 9 bases. The TCR originated in a woman in her sixties or seventies in good health and CMV-seropositive. The sample consisted of PBMCs. CDR3 coding DNA: TGTGCCAGCAGCGTAGCGGGCGGGGGGGTCAACACCGGGGAGCTGTTTTTT. Protein sequence: CASSVAGGGVNTGELFF.